This TCR beta chain derives from a study of spatial heterogeneity in lung cancer. Study-level information: The study observed each unique TCR and UMI combination more than ten times on average in raw reads.

Time point described: sample taken at primary tumor resection. Samples came from 70 to 80 TRACERx patients with untreated early-stage lung cancer. Whole RNA from tumor, nontumor lung or frozen PBMC was sequenced unsorted. A distinct unique molecular identifier was carried by each TCR cDNA molecule. TCRdb used MiXCR to reprocess the 5' RACE reads, holding one entry per CDR3 protein. The sample records some 38,000 distinct CDR3 sequences, around 3.1% being singletons. The V gene lost 5 bases and the J gene lost 6 bases, with 15 bases spanning the gap. This CDR3 is 14 amino acids long. Germline V gene sequence: CDR1 SGHTA, CDR2 FQGNSA. This clonotype was picked up many times.

The source is a male donor with early-stage non-small cell lung cancer. Specimen: normal lung tissue next to the tumor, collected at surgery. This chain uses TRBV7-2 with TRBJ2-3; D is unclear. Written as DNA, the CDR3 is TGTGCCAGCAGCCTCCAGGCTCATCGGGATACGCAGTATTTT. It is translated as CASSLQAHRDTQYF.